A selection of T cell receptor beta chains follows, all from one sample in a study of T-cell reconstitution after alpha-beta-depleted transplantation in children. TCRdb re-called the PCR reads with MiXCR, one entry per CDR3 protein. The repertoire holds approximately 800,000 distinct CDR3 sequences, with roughly 15% as singletons. This sample comprised PBMCs, mostly from graft donor cells, obtained 360 days after TCRalphabeta/CD19-depleted stem cell transplant. The receptors shown here come from a male patient younger than 18 who had a stem cell transplant for acute lymphoblastic leukemia, so the T cells may come from the graft donor. Both conserved end residues are part of each CDR3. D genes are given only for firm matches. The size of a clone is reported for some rows only, either as once, few or many, or as a class for expanded clones.

>TRBJ2-3|NA|TRBD2|TRBV27
CASSDILASSTDTQYF
TGTGCCAGCAGTGACATACTAGCGTCTAGCACAGATACGCAGTATTTT
>TRBJ1-2|NA|TRBD1|TRBV7-2
CASSPGTGGYMLGYTF
TGTGCCAGCAGCCCCGGGACAGGGGGCTATATGCTTGGCTACACCTTC
>TRBJ2-7|many|NA|TRBV28
CASSLLPGMTFEQYF
TGTGCCAGCAGTTTATTGCCAGGAATGACCTTCGAGCAGTACTTC
>TRBJ2-7|NA|NA|TRBV28
CASSPSRTGTYEQYF
TGTGCCAGCAGCCCCTCAAGGACTGGCACCTACGAGCAGTACTTC
>TRBJ2-5|NA|NA|TRBV5-1
CASSLAKRDSRQETQYF
TGCGCCAGCAGCTTGGCCAAGCGGGACAGCCGACAAGAGACCCAGTACTTC
>TRBJ2-6|NA|NA|TRBV9
CASNTGANVLTF
TGTGCCAGCAACACGGGGGCCAACGTCCTGACTTTC
>TRBJ2-1|NA|TRBD1|TRBV6-1
CASRETGTENNEQFF
TGTGCCAGCAGGGAGACCGGGACAGAGAACAATGAGCAGTTCTTC
>TRBJ1-1|few|NA|TRBV7-3
CASSRSGGYTEAFF
TGTGCCAGCAGCCGAAGCGGGGGCTACACTGAAGCTTTCTTT
>TRBJ2-2|many|TRBD2|TRBV5-1
CASSRTGTSGMNTGELFF
TGCGCCAGCAGCCGGACCGGGACTAGCGGGATGAACACCGGGGAGCTGTTTTTT
>TRBJ2-4|NA|TRBD1|TRBV6-1
CASRADRLSIQYF
TGTGCCAGCAGAGCGGACAGGTTGAGCATTCAGTACTTC
>TRBJ2-5|few|TRBD1|TRBV28
CASSGYRGEETQYF
TGTGCCAGCAGTGGCTACAGGGGTGAGGAGACCCAGTACTTC
>TRBJ2-6|NA|TRBD1|TRBV4-2
CASRHRTGGKAFGANVLTF
TGTGCCAGCAGACACCGGACAGGGGGGAAAGCCTTTGGGGCCAACGTCCTGACTTTC
>TRBJ1-2|many|NA|TRBV5-1
CASRDTTNYGYTF
TGCGCCAGCCGGGACACCACTAACTATGGCTACACCTTC
>TRBJ2-1|NA|TRBD1|TRBV2
CASRGWTGPNEQFF
TGTGCCAGCAGAGGCTGGACAGGGCCGAATGAGCAGTTCTTC
>TRBJ1-6|NA|TRBD1|TRBV12-3/TRBV12-4
CASSDRVSYNSPLHF
TGTGCCAGCAGCGACAGGGTATCCTATAATTCACCCCTCCACTTT
>TRBJ2-7|few|TRBD2|TRBV29-1
CSVVSSGRRASYEQYF
TGCAGCGTTGTCTCTAGCGGGAGGAGGGCTTCCTACGAGCAGTACTTC
>TRBJ2-3|NA|TRBD2|TRBV6-5
CASSYRWREVGTHTQYF
TGTGCCAGCAGTTACCGATGGCGGGAGGTGGGCACACATACGCAGTATTTT
>TRBJ2-1|NA|TRBD2|TRBV7-8
CASSLGRTSGVDNEQFF
TGTGCCAGCAGCTTGGGCCGGACTAGCGGTGTAGACAATGAGCAGTTCTTC
>TRBJ1-1|NA|TRBD1|TRBV6-5
CATHYRGQDTEAFF
TGTGCCACCCATTACAGGGGGCAGGACACTGAAGCTTTCTTT
>TRBJ2-5|once|NA|TRBV7-2
CASKVIRAAETQYF
TGTGCCAGCAAAGTGATTAGGGCCGCAGAGACCCAGTACTTC
>TRBJ2-5|few|NA|TRBV12-3/TRBV12-4
CASSYPLALYQETQYF
TGTGCCAGCAGTTACCCTCTAGCGTTGTACCAAGAGACCCAGTACTTC
>TRBJ2-7|many|NA|TRBV28
CASSLTTGGVGRQYF
TGTGCCAGCAGTTTAACCACAGGGGGGGTCGGTCGTCAGTACTTC
>TRBJ2-2|NA|NA|TRBV24-1
CATSDLTGTKGELFF
TGTGCCACCAGTGATTTGACAGGGACGAAAGGGGAGCTGTTTTTT
>TRBJ1-2|few|TRBD1|TRBV6-5
CASTRGRYGYTF
TGTGCCAGCACCAGGGGGAGGTATGGCTACACCTTC
>TRBJ2-5|few|NA|TRBV5-1
CASSLTLPGTQYF
TGCGCCAGCAGCTTGACCCTACCAGGGACCCAGTACTTC
>TRBJ1-5|few|NA|TRBV7-9
CASSQDIVQPQHF
TGTGCCAGCAGCCAGGACATCGTTCAGCCCCAGCATTTT
>TRBJ2-7|many|TRBD2|TRBV6-6
CASRREVHEQYF
TGTGCCAGCAGGCGGGAGGTCCACGAGCAGTACTTC
>TRBJ1-1|few|NA|TRBV29-1
CSVFGAFF
TGCAGCGTTTTTGGGGCTTTCTTT
>TRBJ2-7|NA|NA|TRBV20-1
CSASTGVLRGPSYEQYF
TGCAGTGCTAGTACCGGAGTGTTGCGGGGGCCTTCCTACGAGCAGTACTTC
>TRBJ2-7|few|TRBD1|TRBV27
CASRDRGVNEQYF
TGTGCCAGCAGGGACAGGGGAGTCAACGAGCAGTACTTC
>TRBJ2-2|few|NA|TRBV19
CASSIARGSTGELFF
TGTGCCAGTAGTATAGCCCGAGGGAGCACCGGGGAGCTGTTTTTT
>TRBJ1-1|NA|NA|TRBV2
CATRKDLTGNTEAFF
TGTGCCACCCGAAAAGACCTGACAGGGAACACTGAAGCTTTCTTT
>TRBJ2-3|few|TRBD2|TRBV4-1
CASSLRASGRNTDTQYF
TGCGCCAGCAGCCTCCGGGCTAGCGGGAGGAACACAGATACGCAGTATTTT
>TRBJ2-3|few|NA|TRBV7-3
CASSLKAGLPPDTQYF
TGTGCCAGCAGCTTAAAAGCAGGCTTGCCTCCAGATACGCAGTATTTT
>TRBJ2-7|NA|TRBD1|TRBV12-3/TRBV12-4
CASCSSPLPRDRGKNEQYF
TGTGCCAGCTGTTCTTCTCCCCTCCCCCGGGACAGGGGGAAAAACGAGCAGTACTTC
>TRBJ2-7|NA|TRBD2|TRBV7-9
CASSPRGSGSTGYEQYF
TGTGCCAGCAGCCCCCGGGGTAGCGGGAGTACTGGGTACGAGCAGTACTTC
>TRBJ1-4|NA|NA|TRBV7-2
CASSPRDHEKLFF
TGTGCCAGCAGCCCTCGGGACCATGAAAAACTGTTTTTT
>TRBJ2-7|NA|NA|TRBV28
CASNPTRKTEQYF
TGTGCCAGCAATCCCACTAGAAAGACCGAGCAGTACTTC
>TRBJ1-4|NA|NA|TRBV10-2
CASRSGRKLFF
TGCGCCAGCAGATCGGGCCGAAAACTGTTTTTT
>TRBJ2-7|many|TRBD1|TRBV12-3/TRBV12-4
CASRRDRATEQYF
TGTGCCAGCAGGAGGGACAGGGCGACCGAGCAGTACTTC
>TRBJ2-1|few|TRBD2|TRBV9
CASSVGTAGGLYNEQFF
TGTGCCAGCAGCGTAGGAACAGCGGGAGGGCTTTACAATGAGCAGTTCTTC
>TRBJ1-5|few|NA|TRBV5-1
CASRQGQSGNQPQHF
TGCGCCAGCAGGCAGGGGCAATCAGGAAATCAGCCCCAGCATTTT
>TRBJ1-1|NA|NA|TRBV4-2
CASSQGPGLGTEAFF
TGTGCCAGCAGCCAAGGGCCAGGGCTTGGCACTGAAGCTTTCTTT
>TRBJ2-7|few|NA|TRBV6-2/TRBV6-3
CASTLEGYEQYF
TGTGCCAGCACCTTGGAGGGCTACGAGCAGTACTTC
>TRBJ2-7|few|TRBD2|TRBV20-1
CSAKSSSGSPWYF
TGCAGTGCTAAGAGTTCTAGCGGGAGTCCTTGGTACTTC
>TRBJ2-7|many|NA|TRBV15
CATSRDRGGYEQYF
TGTGCCACCAGCAGAGATCGGGGAGGCTACGAGCAGTACTTC
>TRBJ1-4|many|NA|TRBV11-2
CASSLGTVPDGKLFF
TGTGCCAGCAGCTTGGGGACCGTCCCTGACGGAAAACTGTTTTTT
>TRBJ1-2|NA|NA|TRBV20-1
CSATRQTNYGYTF
TGCAGTGCTACCAGACAGACGAACTATGGCTACACCTTC
>TRBJ1-5|few|NA|TRBV4-1
CASSPGAPRGRGAKPQHF
TGCGCCAGCAGCCCCGGAGCACCCAGGGGACGAGGAGCGAAGCCCCAGCATTTT
>TRBJ2-6|many|NA|TRBV5-1
CASSLSFEESGANVLTF
TGCGCCAGCAGCTTGTCCTTTGAGGAGAGTGGGGCCAACGTCCTGACTTTC
>TRBJ1-3|NA|NA|TRBV5-1
CASSDQGRSSGNTIYF
TGCGCCAGCAGCGACCAGGGGCGGTCCTCTGGAAACACCATATATTTT
>TRBJ1-1|many|NA|TRBV6-5
CASRPYYNTEAFF
TGTGCCAGCAGACCCTACTACAACACTGAAGCTTTCTTT
>TRBJ2-1|few|NA|TRBV15
CATTSLDSDEQFF
TGTGCCACCACGAGCCTCGACTCGGATGAGCAGTTCTTC
>TRBJ2-7|NA|NA|TRBV9
CASSPTGAGEAYEQYF
TGTGCCAGCAGCCCGACCGGGGCAGGGGAGGCCTACGAGCAGTACTTC
>TRBJ2-7|many|NA|TRBV7-2
CATTEYYEQYF
TGTGCCACCACGGAGTACTACGAGCAGTACTTC
>TRBJ2-7|NA|TRBD2|TRBV13
CASTAAGLQGARYEQYF
TGTGCCAGCACAGCAGCGGGATTACAAGGGGCCCGTTACGAGCAGTACTTC
>TRBJ1-5|NA|NA|TRBV12-3/TRBV12-4
CASSWSKQPQHF
TGTGCCAGCAGCTGGAGTAAGCAGCCCCAGCATTTT